This T cell receptor (beta chain) was retrieved from a study of blood T cell repertoires in COVID-19. On the study more broadly: Sources were T cells, B-cell-depleted T cells, or PBMCs; the material itself was cDNA or gDNA.

Original processing methods: For nucleated cells, counts were estimated from reference gene primer amplification. Sequencing was performed with immunoSEQ multiplex PCR; in TCRdb, only in-frame clones are kept and a portion is missing. V and J calls and clone size are those listed in that table; D and trimming were worked out from the DNA. The sample contains about 120,000 clones, approximately 85% of which appear only once. Seattle patients were enrolled during active infection and followed longitudinally. The germline V gene has CDR1 LGHNA and CDR2 YNFKEQ. The ends were cut back, 1 base at V and 6 bases at J, with 15 bases in the middle. This CDR3 spans 15 amino acids.

The TCR originated in a woman aged 55-70 years with COVID-19, enrolled during active disease. The V call is TRBV4-2, the J call TRBJ1-2; tentative D call: TRBD1 (6 bases). Sequenced input: peripheral blood. In DNA form, the CDR3 reads TGTGCCAGCAGCCAAGTTTCAGGGGTGGACCATGGCTACACCTTC. It encodes CASSQVSGVDHGYTF.